This note documents a single T cell receptor (beta chain) sequence. What antigen it recognizes has not been identified. The sample holds no much larger clone one base away, and base qualities are not on file. In total, about 650 healthy bone marrow donors made up the cohort. At the time of sampling, all cohort members were nominally healthy, though unrecorded immune exposures were likely present. The donor was CMV seronegative and was included in the group of over 300 seronegative cohort members. A peripheral blood sample was provided by each donor, and peripheral blood mononuclear cells were used for TCR beta sequencing. The Qiagen DNeasy Blood Extraction Kit was used to extract genomic DNA from the blood cell samples. This sample stems from a study of cytomegalovirus exposure and HLA in healthy donors (dated by TCRdb to 2017 to 2019). At the level of the whole study: An earlier analysis of roughly 500 of the donors reported approximately 290 Gb of sequence data and 117 million unique TCR beta sequences from around 200 million T cells. An earlier analysis of 587 of the donors used high-throughput TCR beta sequencing to judge whether each TCR beta V gene segment behaved as functional or pseudogenic. To predict cytomegalovirus infection status, the study combined high-throughput TCR immunosequencing, statistical association of individual TCRs with disease status, and machine learning. An early release covering 500 to 750 HLA-typed donors comprised about 310 gigabases of sequencing data and around 80 million unique TCR sequences. The study aimed to test whether signatures of past pathogen exposure could be identified by cataloging public T cell receptors. Donor age, sex, ethnicity and CMV serostatus were compiled together with the repertoire data. Among the approximately 420 genotyped donors, approximately 76% belonged to the genetic ancestry cluster associated with self-reported Caucasian donors. Class I and class II HLA loci were covered by the typing at four-digit resolution. Along with the approximately 700-subject first cohort, a separate validation cohort of over a hundred different subjects was used. A later genetic analysis used genome-wide SNP genotypes for about three fifths of the roughly 700 donors, treating that subset as a discovery cohort. Rather than using new phenotypic data, the later analysis identified candidate immune exposures from TCR beta sequences and from how often those sequences occurred across donors. Across roughly 420 genotyped donors of the cohort, an average of roughly 250,000 unique TCR beta nucleotide sequences per donor were sequenced, and around 20% of those sequences were non-productive. A handful of DR-DQ haplotypes were handled as single units for association and clustering because linkage in the cohort was strong. All discovery cohort repertoires had been generated using a single sequencing platform. Typing coverage varied by locus: roughly 620-640 donors for A, B, C, DRB1 and DQB1; more than 500 for DQA1; more than 600 for DPA1; some 470 for DPB1. Using immunosequencing, the study profiled T cell repertoires from 500 to 800 subjects and related those repertoires to cytomegalovirus serostatus. To study patterns of TCR occurrence, a later analysis re-analyzed previously published TCR beta repertoires from around 660 donors and added high-resolution HLA genotyping.

What the study reported, not specific to this receptor: The cohort was sequenced for TCR beta chains only, and without alpha or paired-chain data the features that could be detected were limited. It was suggested by the authors that the approach could potentially be generalized to other disease states and immunological phenotypes. In both the original and validation cohorts, the classifier was reported to diagnose cytomegalovirus status with high specificity and sensitivity. The only immune exposure information available for the cohort was CMV serostatus. In a later genetic analysis, fewer N-insertions in productive TCRs were reported among donors in an Asian-associated ancestry cluster than the roughly 640-donor mean. In a later analysis, around 17,000 TCR beta sequences were associated with specific HLA alleles at a false discovery rate of 0.05. A cluster of highly shared sequence variants was judged likely to represent a technical artifact of the sequencing pipeline. In a later analysis, most CMV-associated TCR beta chains were found to appear HLA-restricted, with HLA associations seemingly driven largely by CMV exposure. When HLA alleles, especially DR and DQ, strongly co-occurred, TCR associations were difficult to assign to individual alleles. Sequencing depth was assumed to be roughly uniform across donors in the presence/absence analyses, though that assumption may not hold. Some IMGT-functional V segments, including TRBV6-2 and TRBV6-3, could not be distinguished by the 87-base-pair reads and were therefore excluded. A few of the identified cytomegalovirus-associated TCR beta chains were confirmed in vitro to be specific for cytomegalovirus antigens. In a later analysis, HLA-associated TCR beta chains showed more clonal expansion and lower generation probabilities than non-associated chains that were equally common. A further reported finding was that TCR beta sequences accurately predicted the HLA-A and HLA-B alleles for most subjects in the first cohort. In a later analysis, the rate of TCR association differed among HLA loci, with DRB1 alleles having the most associated TCRs and HLA-C alleles having the fewest. The study listed 150 to 200 TCR beta chains as associated with cytomegalovirus. According to a later analysis, parvovirus B19, influenza, CMV and Epstein-Barr virus appeared linked to several top co-occurrence clusters. Most TCR sequences were observed very rarely across donors, whereas some public TCRs were present in many individuals. Correlated functional status among segregating V segments might reflect linkage disequilibrium, but an unknown experimental factor could not be ruled out. In an earlier analysis of a few hundred of the donors, most TCR beta V segments were observed in productive rearrangements about 87% or about 30% of the time, broadly matching IMGT annotations. Because counts were too low, roughly 16 rarely observed V segments, including chromosome 9 orphons, were excluded from the earlier analysis of about 500 of the donors. In a later genetic analysis, a missense DCLRE1C variant was associated with V-gene and J-gene trimming of TCR beta chains, and the association was replicated in an independent cohort. Because HLA typing was unavailable for some donors at each locus, only the typed subset was used in association tests.

V is cut by 6 bases and J by 7 bases, and the space between the germline ends is 9 bases. The CDR3 numbers 12 residues from cysteine through phenylalanine. The entry retains the CDR3 DNA only, 36 bases that are in frame from base 1. The germline V gene specifies SNHLY as CDR1 and FYNNEI as CDR2. The library came from the immunoSEQ multiplex PCR assay. A mixture of 60 forward primers for TCR Vbeta segments and 13 reverse primers for TCR Jbeta segments was used in the multiplex PCR. Amplification of the CDR3 region of rearranged TCR beta genes was performed with a multiplex PCR assay on genomic DNA. The Illumina HiSeq System was used to sequence the amplified TCR beta libraries as 87-base-pair reads. The study's processing was this. A later analysis tallied 75 million to 85 million unique TCR beta chains across the approximately 670 repertoires, and some 10 million of those chains were shared by two or more donors. Raw reads were error-corrected and collapsed into unique sequences with a nearest-neighbor algorithm that merged closely related sequences to remove PCR and sequencing errors. To assign V, D and J gene segments, CDR3 sequences were aligned to IMGT reference sequences. For a sequence to be retained, a match of at least six nucleotides was required to both a V gene segment and a J gene segment. Rearrangements were called productive when the CDR3 lacked stop codons and stayed in frame with V and J; all others were non-productive. CDR3 was defined according to IMGT convention as the region running from the second conserved V-encoded cysteine to the conserved J-encoded phenylalanine. Sequences without an unambiguous match to a single V gene segment were excluded from the earlier analysis of 450 to 750 of the donors. In an earlier analysis of 587 of the donors, a V segment was called functional when productive rearrangements were above 56.7%, and segregating when the standard deviation between donors exceeded 5%. To diagnose cytomegalovirus status from the catalog of TCR beta chain sequences, a statistical classification framework was built. A later analysis assigned V and J genes by comparing TCR nucleotide sequences with IMGT/GENE-DB human TR gene sequences. The TCRdist pipeline was used in a later analysis to assign CDR3 sequences and most-parsimonious VDJ recombination scenarios. In a later analysis, every TCR beta chain was defined by the combination of its CDR3 amino acid sequence and its V-gene family, and reads without a unique V-gene family were dropped. As a way to deal with suspected cross-contamination and a sequencing artifact, a later analysis dropped approximately 590 nucleotide sequences that were highly shared and had low generation probability. In a later analysis, a clonal expansion index was calculated for each public chain from normalized within-repertoire ranks of inferred template counts. Generation probabilities in a later analysis came from a VDJ recombination model fitted to out-of-frame rearrangements, and those results were checked against IGoR. Hypergeometric tests were used in a later analysis to score TCR-TCR, TCR-HLA and TCR-CMV co-occurrence, with a repertoire-size bias correction applied to the TCR pairs. False discovery rates were estimated in a later analysis by permuting HLA or CMV assignments 20 times. A later analysis grouped co-occurring TCRs with DBSCAN, adding TCRdist sequence similarity when clustering within HLA-allele-positive subsets. Repertoires with fewer than 30,000 or more than 120,000 public chains were left out of co-occurrence clustering, as were about 5 repertoires with anomalous nucleotide sharing. The clones in this table, taken by TCRdb from immuneACCESS, are in-frame only. Not every clone is retained; where verified, under half of the shortfall comes from an unresolved V gene, and the cause of the rest is unknown. V and J calls and clone size follow that table, whereas D and trimming were derived from the DNA. This sample comprises fewer than 200,000 clones, 75% of them detected only once. The ten largest clones take up about 4.9% of the sample.

The material sequenced was PBMCs. The chain is encoded by TRBV2 joined to TRBJ2-2; a tentative D match to TRBD2 spans 6 bases. This clonotype was obtained from a male donor in good health and CMV-seronegative. The CDR3 loop reads CASRGGGGELFF. The DNA is as follows: TGTGCCAGCAGGGGGGGAGGCGGGGAGCTGTTTTTT.